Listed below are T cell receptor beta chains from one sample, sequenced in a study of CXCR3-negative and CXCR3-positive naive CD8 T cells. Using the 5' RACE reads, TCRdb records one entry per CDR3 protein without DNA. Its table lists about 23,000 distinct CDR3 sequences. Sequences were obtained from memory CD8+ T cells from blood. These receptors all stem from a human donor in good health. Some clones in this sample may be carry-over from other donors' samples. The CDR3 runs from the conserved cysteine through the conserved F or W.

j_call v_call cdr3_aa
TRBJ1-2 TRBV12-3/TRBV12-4 CASSSGGTAFYGYTF
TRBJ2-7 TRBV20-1 CSARERGGAEQYF
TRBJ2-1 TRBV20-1 CSALAGGENEQFF
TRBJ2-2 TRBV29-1 CAGGGTGELFF
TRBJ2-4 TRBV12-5 CASGLLRGIGNIQYF
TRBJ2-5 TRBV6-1 CASSDPEMQETQYF
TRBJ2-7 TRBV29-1 CSVEDWTGDSYEQYF
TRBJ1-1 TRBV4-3 CASSRNYIQVDTEAFF
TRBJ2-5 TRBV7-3 CASSLGFLPGTDAQYF
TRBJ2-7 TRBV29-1 CSVEGMVAGAPFGEQYF